The 28 T cell receptor beta chains listed next were all sequenced from one sample in a study of blood T cells in healthy people across ages (dated by TCRdb to 2013 to 2016). Library preparation employed 5' RACE. Sequencing was performed on an Illumina HiSeq 2500. A second PCR of about 6 to 12 cycles was run with a J-beta primer mix and a sample-barcoded 5' primer. TCRdb reprocessed the public reads (quality trimming at Q25 with fastp, clone calling with MiXCR) and kept in-frame beta chains. When rows share a CDR3 protein, they turn into one entry using the most common DNA and genes. For this sample there are roughly 1.5 million distinct CDR3 sequences; approximately 43% appear just once. The ten largest clones add up to about 3.8% of the sample. The sample was blood. All receptors come from a woman aged 18-29 years in good health.

This clonotype was counted a few times. The chain employs TRBV24-1 and TRBJ2-7; 10 nucleotides match TRBD1. Unmatched junction bases numbered 9, after V lost 2 bases and J lost 3 bases. The CDR3 covers 17 residues. Germline values: CDR1 KGHDR, CDR2 SFDVKD. This CDR3 is CATSDWAGDRGVYEQYF. The DNA for the CDR3 is TGTGCCACCAGTGATTGGGCGGGGGACAGGGGTGTCTACGAGCAGTACTTC.

The chain links TRBV12-3 or TRBV12-4 to TRBJ1-2; TRBD1 might be the D (5 bases). This CDR3 region has 14 residues. V was shortened by 3 bases and J by 1 base, with 9 bases between the two germline ends. As DNA, the CDR3 is TGTGCCAGCAGTTTTGCAGGGAGTAACTATGGCTACACCTTC. This translates into CASSFAGSNYGYTF.

This clonotype has a handful of counts. The rearrangement joins TRBV7-2 to TRBJ2-5, with 10 bases fitting TRBD2. The J call could be wrong; TRBJ2-7 is a better fit for the DNA end. The CDR3 has 14 residues. Looked up from germline, CDR1 is SGHTA and CDR2 is FQGNSA. DNA for the CDR3: TGTGCCAGCAGCTTTACTAGCGGGGTCCACGAGCAGTACTTC. It codes for CASSFTSGVHEQYF.

Details on this clonotype: A junction end diverges from the germline sequence, so it may reflect a read error. The J gene is TRBJ1-2, the V gene TRBV7-9, with 7 bases lining up with TRBD1. The germline gives CDR1 SEHNR, CDR2 FQNEAQ (reference sequence). CDR3 length equals 13 residues. CDR3 coding DNA: TGTGCCGGCAGCCGACAGGGTAACTATGGCTACACCTTC. Protein: CAGSRQGNYGYTF.

The J gene is TRBJ2-1, the V gene TRBV27; 7 bases map to TRBD2. The CDR3 loop spans 16 amino acids. J was trimmed by 4 bases and V by 2 bases; bases with no gene match: 8. Germline CDR1 and CDR2: MNHEY and SMNVEV (reference sequence). Here the CDR3 reads CASSLEDGEGYNEQFF. Written as DNA, the CDR3 is TGTGCCAGCAGTTTAGAAGACGGGGAGGGGTACAATGAGCAGTTCTTC.

This clonotype has just a few counts. The genes are TRBV4-3 and TRBJ2-1, with 16 nucleotides matching TRBD2. V was pared by 4 bases and J by 11 bases, with 8 bases of the junction left unmatched. Germline V gene lookup returns CDR1 LGHNA and CDR2 YSLEER. This CDR3 is built from 16 residues. The DNA for the CDR3 is TGCGCCAGCAGCCGGTCCCTGGGACTAGCGGGGGGGAAGCAGTTCTTC. Amino acid sequence: CASSRSLGLAGGKQFF.

This clonotype was counted at least ten times. This chain uses TRBV12-3 or TRBV12-4 with TRBJ2-1; D is unresolved. With 2 bases removed from V and 5 bases from J, the gap between germline ends came to 10 bases. This CDR3 is 14 amino acids long. CDR3 loop: CASSLMGSDNEQFF. CDR3 coding DNA: TGTGCCAGCAGTTTAATGGGATCCGACAATGAGCAGTTCTTC.

This chain links TRBV7-2 with TRBJ2-1; tentatively, D is TRBD1 (6 bases). From germline, CDR1 is SGHTA and CDR2 FQGNSA. The CDR3 length is 13 residues. V was shortened by 4 bases and J by 9 bases, with 13 bases between the two germline ends. CDR3 residues: CASSSHPQGEQFF. The CDR3, as DNA: TGTGCCAGCAGCTCCCATCCACAGGGTGAGCAGTTCTTC. Using reference TRBV7-2 and TRBJ2-1 for the parts outside the CDR3, the full variable domain is GAGVSQSPSNKVTEKGKDVELRCDPISGHTALYWYRQSLGQGLEFLIYFQGNSAPDKSGLPSDRFSAERTGGSVSTLTIQRTQQEDSAVYLCASSSHPQGEQFFGPGTRLTVL.

This sequence joins TRBV12-3 or TRBV12-4 and TRBJ2-7; D gene unclear. CDR3 size: 16 residues. The ends were cut back, 5 bases at V and 3 bases at J, with 20 bases in the middle. CDR3 nucleotide sequence: TGTGCCAGCAGTCCCGGCAATAGGTTCCGGAGCTACGAGCAGTACTTC. Residues: CASSPGNRFRSYEQYF.

This chain connects TRBV6-2 or TRBV6-3 to TRBJ1-5; 9 bases align to TRBD1. Looked up from germline, CDR1 is MNHEY and CDR2 is SVGEGT. The CDR3 has 16 amino acids. The V and J ends lost 5 bases and 3 bases, in that order; junction bases with no gene match: 8. CDR3 region: CASSPRQGGNNQPQHF. The CDR3 DNA follows: TGTGCCAGCAGTCCACGACAGGGGGGCAACAATCAGCCCCAGCATTTT.

The chain employs TRBV29-1 and TRBJ2-1; 13 bases line up with TRBD2. V was clipped by 5 bases and J by 0 bases; unmatched bases: 4. The CDR3 length is 16 residues. From germline, CDR1 is SQVTM and CDR2 ANQGSEA. The CDR3 nucleotides are TGCAGCGTTACGGGACTAGCGGGAAGCTCCTACAATGAGCAGTTCTTC. Translation: CSVTGLAGSSYNEQFF.

In its sample, this clonotype was seen a few times. This sequence joins TRBV7-2 and TRBJ2-1, with 10 positions matching TRBD2. V shed 3 bases, J shed 1 base, and the junction held 9 bases outside the gene matches. The CDR3 runs to 18 residues. Per the germline V gene, CDR1 is SGHTA and CDR2 is FQGNSA. The CDR3 loop is CASSLGILAGVSYNEQFF. The CDR3 region has the DNA TGTGCCAGCAGCTTGGGGATTCTAGCGGGAGTTTCCTACAATGAGCAGTTCTTC.

The chain carries TRBV6-1 and TRBJ2-7; 8 bases map to TRBD1. The CDR3 runs to 13 residues. Germline assignment: CDR1 MNHNS and CDR2 SASEGT. V lost 8 bases and J lost 8; bases outside the gene matches: 11. The CDR3 here is CASAGQAFCQQYF. CDR3 in DNA: TGTGCCAGCGCGGGACAGGCGTTTTGCCAGCAGTACTTC.

The V call is TRBV12-3 or TRBV12-4, the J call TRBJ2-1; D is unclear. CDR3 length: 14 amino acids. V lost 2 bases, J lost 8 bases, and 13 bases lay in between. The CDR3 is CASSLTAEDYEQFF. CDR3 in DNA: TGTGCCAGCAGTTTAACGGCGGAAGACTATGAGCAGTTCTTC.

This clonotype was seen only a few times. This chain links TRBV27 with TRBJ2-2, with 8 bases identical to TRBD1. CDR1 is MNHEY and CDR2 is SMNVEV in the germline V gene (reference sequence). The V gene end was trimmed by 3 bases and the J gene end by 4 bases; junction bases not matched to a gene: 7. This CDR3 is built from 16 residues. CDR3 nucleotide sequence: TGTGCCAGCAGTTTTCTAACAGGGGGTACCACCGGGGAGCTGTTTTTT. Amino acids: CASSFLTGGTTGELFF.

V is TRBV7-9 and J is TRBJ2-5; a weak D match, TRBD2 (5 bases). V lost 0 bases, J lost 11 bases, and 16 bases lay in between. The CDR3 runs 14 residues. Germline assignment: CDR1 SEHNR and CDR2 FQNEAQ (reference sequence). CDR3 coding DNA: TGTGCCAGCAGCTTAGCCAGCGACATTGGGGAGCAGTACTTC. Amino acids: CASSLASDIGEQYF.

This clonotype was seen a handful of times. The genes are TRBV3-1 and TRBJ2-1; the D gene is possibly TRBD1 (5 bases). Germline values: CDR1 LGHDT, CDR2 YNNKEL (reference sequence). The CDR3 runs 13 residues. V was trimmed by 1 base and J by 12 bases, leaving 13 bases between them. As DNA, the CDR3 is TGTGCCAGCAGCCAAGCAGATAGGGGCGGGCAGTTCTTC. Its protein is CASSQADRGGQFF.

This clonotype was recorded a few times. This chain uses TRBV12-3 or TRBV12-4 with TRBJ1-6, with 8 bases that match TRBD1. The CDR3 sequence is 15 residues long. The V gene end was trimmed by 2 bases and the J gene end by 7 bases; junction bases not matched to a gene: 4. CDR3 bases: TGTGCCAGCAGTTTAAGACAGGGGAGGAATTCACCCCTCCACTTT. Its translation is CASSLRQGRNSPLHF.

This chain connects TRBV20-1 to TRBJ2-7; tentatively, D is TRBD1 (5 bases). Germline V gene data show CDR1 as DFQATT and CDR2 as SNEGSKA (reference sequence). The CDR3 contains 13 residues. V lost 6 bases and J lost 0, with 12 bases in between. The CDR3 sequence: CSASTASSYEQYF. The CDR3, as DNA: TGCAGTGCGTCGACAGCAAGCTCCTACGAGCAGTACTTC.

The CDR3 DNA is TGCAGTGCTAGAGATTTCAAAAAGGGAGATCAGCCCCAGCATTTT. Translating it yields CSARDFKKGDQPQHF. The rearrangement uses TRBV20-1 and TRBJ1-5; no firm D call. Germline V CDR1 and CDR2: DFQATT, SNEGSKA (reference sequence). The CDR3 contains 15 residues. Trimming pared 0 bases from V and 5 bases from J, leaving 14 bases between.

This chain uses TRBV7-2 with TRBJ1-5, with 9 bases matching TRBD1. Trimming removed 5 bases from V and 0 bases from J; junction bases left unmatched: 2. There are 15 residues in the CDR3. CDR1 and CDR2 (germline): SGHTA, FQGNSA. The CDR3 here is CASSVDRGSNQPQHF. CDR3 nucleotide sequence: TGTGCCAGCAGCGTGGACAGGGGTAGCAATCAGCCCCAGCATTTT.

The chain combines TRBV20-1 with TRBJ2-2; perhaps TRBD2 as D (7 bases). Between the trimmed V and J ends, which lost 3 bases and 5 bases, there was a span of 19 bases. The CDR3 is made up of 16 amino acids. From germline, CDR1 is DFQATT and CDR2 SNEGSKA (reference sequence). The CDR3: CSAREPGGLTTGELFF. The CDR3 region has the DNA TGCAGTGCTAGGGAACCGGGGGGCCTAACTACCGGGGAGCTGTTTTTT.

J is TRBJ1-3 and V is TRBV7-2, with D possibly TRBD1 on 5 matching bases. Germline assignment: CDR1 SGHTA and CDR2 FQGNSA. The V end lost 5 bases, the J end lost 0 bases, and 17 bases lay between the germline ends. The CDR3 loop spans 17 amino acids. The chain's CDR3 is CASSPGGMGVSGNTIYF. Written as DNA, the CDR3 is TGTGCCAGCAGCCCAGGCGGCATGGGGGTCTCTGGAAACACCATATATTTT.

This clonotype was observed a few times. The rearrangement links TRBV12-3 or TRBV12-4 to TRBJ2-7, with a weak D call TRBD1 (6 bases). The CDR3 runs to 14 residues. The germline V and J ends were trimmed by 6 bases and 2 bases, with 14 bases remaining between them. The CDR3 DNA reads TGTGCCAGCAGACCCTCGGGGACACCCTACGAGCAGTACTTC. Translation: CASRPSGTPYEQYF.

This clonotype was seen a handful of times. The chain links TRBV5-1 to TRBJ1-5; maybe TRBD1 (5 bases). Germline CDR1 reads SGHRS; CDR2 reads YFSETQ. The CDR3 runs 18 residues. V was shortened by 0 bases and J by 0 bases, with 16 bases between the two germline ends. CDR3 nucleotide sequence: TGCGCCAGCAGCTTGGCCCCCGACAGTCAAGTTAGCAATCAGCCCCAGCATTTT. It translates to CASSLAPDSQVSNQPQHF.

The chain combines TRBV6-2 or TRBV6-3 with TRBJ2-3, with D perhaps matching TRBD2 (6 bases). Deletions cut 2 bases from V and 3 bases from J, with 15 bases between. CDR3 length equals 16 residues. CDR1 is MNHEY and CDR2 is SVGEGT in the germline V gene. This chain's CDR3 is CASSYGGTVGTDTQYF. For the CDR3, the DNA is TGTGCCAGCAGTTACGGTGGGACTGTAGGGACAGATACGCAGTATTTT.

This clonotype occurred many times. The rearrangement joins TRBV4-1 to TRBJ2-1; D may match TRBD1 or TRBD2 (5 bases each). Germline-derived CDR1 and CDR2 are MGHRA and YSYEKL. V was pared by 2 bases and J by 12 bases, with 11 bases between. This CDR3 spans 12 amino acids. CDR3 protein: CASSQPFGAQFF. CDR3 coding DNA: TGCGCCAGCAGCCAACCCTTCGGGGCGCAGTTCTTC.

In this sample, this clonotype turned up a few times. The J gene is TRBJ2-1, the V gene TRBV20-1; D perhaps matches TRBD2 (6 bases). The germline gives CDR1 DFQATT, CDR2 SNEGSKA (reference sequence). The V end was cut by 0 bases, the J end by 0 bases, with 12 bases between. This CDR3 has 16 amino acids. The CDR3 DNA reads TGCAGTGCTAGAGACGGCGGGATCAGCTCCTACAATGAGCAGTTCTTC. It codes for CSARDGGISSYNEQFF.